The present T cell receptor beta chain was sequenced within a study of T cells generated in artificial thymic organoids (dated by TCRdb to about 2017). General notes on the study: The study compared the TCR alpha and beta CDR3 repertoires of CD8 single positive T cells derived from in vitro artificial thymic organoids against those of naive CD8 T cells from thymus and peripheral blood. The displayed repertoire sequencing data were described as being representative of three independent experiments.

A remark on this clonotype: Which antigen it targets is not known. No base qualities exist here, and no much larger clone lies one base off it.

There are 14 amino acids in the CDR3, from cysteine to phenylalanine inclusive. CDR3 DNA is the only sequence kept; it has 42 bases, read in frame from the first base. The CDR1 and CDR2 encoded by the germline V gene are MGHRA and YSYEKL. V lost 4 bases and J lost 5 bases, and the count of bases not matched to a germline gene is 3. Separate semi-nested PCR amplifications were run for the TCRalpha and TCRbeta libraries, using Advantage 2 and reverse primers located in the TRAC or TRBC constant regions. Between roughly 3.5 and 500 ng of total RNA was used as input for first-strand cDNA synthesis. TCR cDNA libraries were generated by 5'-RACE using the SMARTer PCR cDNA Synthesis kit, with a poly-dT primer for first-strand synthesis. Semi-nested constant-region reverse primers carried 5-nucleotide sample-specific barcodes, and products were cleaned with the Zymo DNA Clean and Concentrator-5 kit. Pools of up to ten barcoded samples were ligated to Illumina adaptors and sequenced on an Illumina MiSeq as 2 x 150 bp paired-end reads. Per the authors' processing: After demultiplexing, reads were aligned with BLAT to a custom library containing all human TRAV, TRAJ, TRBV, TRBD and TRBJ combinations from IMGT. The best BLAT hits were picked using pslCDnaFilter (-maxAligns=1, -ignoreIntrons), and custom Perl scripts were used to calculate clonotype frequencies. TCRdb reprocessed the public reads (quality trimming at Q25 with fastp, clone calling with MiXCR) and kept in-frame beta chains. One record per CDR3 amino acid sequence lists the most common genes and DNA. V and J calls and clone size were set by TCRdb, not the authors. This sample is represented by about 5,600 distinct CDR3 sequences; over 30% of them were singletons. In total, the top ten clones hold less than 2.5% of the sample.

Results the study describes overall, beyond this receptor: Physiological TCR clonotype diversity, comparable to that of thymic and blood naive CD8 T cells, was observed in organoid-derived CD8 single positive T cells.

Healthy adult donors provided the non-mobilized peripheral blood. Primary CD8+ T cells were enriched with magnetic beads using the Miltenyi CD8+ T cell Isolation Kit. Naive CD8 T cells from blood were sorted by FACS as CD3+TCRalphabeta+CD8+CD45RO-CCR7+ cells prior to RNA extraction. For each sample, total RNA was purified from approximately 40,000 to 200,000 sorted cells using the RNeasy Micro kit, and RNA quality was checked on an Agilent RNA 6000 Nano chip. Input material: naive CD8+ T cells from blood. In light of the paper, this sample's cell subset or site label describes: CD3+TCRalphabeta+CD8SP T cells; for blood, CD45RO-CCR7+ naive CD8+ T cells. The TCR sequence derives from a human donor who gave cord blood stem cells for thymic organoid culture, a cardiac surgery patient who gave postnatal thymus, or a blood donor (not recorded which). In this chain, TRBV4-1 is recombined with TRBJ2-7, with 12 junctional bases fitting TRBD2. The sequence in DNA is TGCGCCAGCAGCCCGGGACTAGCGGGCGACGAGCAGTACTTC. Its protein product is CASSPGLAGDEQYF.